Listed below are T cell receptor beta chains from one sample, sequenced in a study of cytotoxic CD8 clonotypes in ibrutinib-treated CLL. Produced via immunoSEQ multiplex PCR; TCRdb's table is partial and in-frame only. The data contain approximately 40,000 clones, roughly two thirds of them singletons. The sequenced sample was PBMCs, obtained at disease progression, from a patient treated with ibrutinib. The receptors originated from a human donor with chronic lymphocytic leukemia. CDR3s include the opening cysteine and the closing phenylalanine or tryptophan. Some rows have no size entry. The others give once, few or many, or a class for an expanded clone.

j_call v_call clone_size cdr3_aa
TRBJ1-6 TRBV19 few CASRLVGTGHSPLHF
TRBJ2-5 TRBV7-7 once CASSTGLARQETQYF
TRBJ2-6 TRBV5-4 once CASSPRDGANVLTF
TRBJ2-7 TRBV6-6 medium-sized CASGVRGF
TRBJ2-2 TRBV19 - CASSIETGGRAGELFF
TRBJ2-1 TRBV9 - CASSATGTSVNEQFF
TRBJ1-2 TRBV10-1 few CASSEYREAGYTF
TRBJ2-3 TRBV5-1 - CASSLVGGSTDTQYF
TRBJ1-1 TRBV4-1 - CASSYRQGRNTEAFF
TRBJ2-7 TRBV27 - CASSWGADYEQYF
TRBJ1-1 TRBV9 - CASSLRTGMNTEAFF
TRBJ1-1 TRBV28 - CASSPGQGLSAFF
TRBJ2-7 TRBV18 - CASSLPGTANYEQYF
TRBJ2-7 TRBV7-9 - CASSLKGGWGTSGPYEQYF
TRBJ2-2 TRBV7-8 - CASSQFSAPNTGELFF
TRBJ2-7 TRBV7-8 - CASSLIAGEGYEQYF
TRBJ2-5 TRBV7-2 - CASSLGQGQETQYF
TRBJ2-3 TRBV19 - CASSIGSDSTDTQYF
TRBJ1-1 TRBV14 - CASSQWQQLNTEAFF
TRBJ2-1 TRBV7-9 - CASSPRGYNEQFF
TRBJ2-4 TRBV28 - CASTTPGQGKNIQYF
TRBJ2-7 TRBV28 - CASSFTTPSYEQYF
TRBJ2-7 TRBV9 few CASSGGLYSYEQYF
TRBJ1-1 TRBV18 - CASSPRSATAGDVEAFF
TRBJ2-7 TRBV27 few CASSLSPTYEQYF
TRBJ2-6 TRBV2 - CASSSGTGANVLTF
TRBJ2-1 TRBV27 few CASRSYTGLDEQFF
TRBJ2-7 TRBV5-1 - CASSLGGPPYEQYF
TRBJ2-2 TRBV7-8 once CASSLWRVKNTGELFF
TRBJ2-6 TRBV28 - CASSFGGRGRISGANVLTF
TRBJ2-1 TRBV7-2 - CASSLHLQREYNEQFF
TRBJ2-1 TRBV27 - CASSLYRGTYNEQFF
TRBJ2-2 TRBV7-3 - CASRGPGATGELFF
TRBJ1-5 TRBV6-5 - CASSPRGIRQPQHF
TRBJ1-2 TRBV6-5 once CASSYSKNYGYTF
TRBJ1-2 TRBV15 - CATSRQGPRYGYTF
TRBJ2-3 TRBV7-9 - CASSLGTASTDTQYF
TRBJ2-7 TRBV30 - CAWRPGGGIYEQYF
TRBJ2-1 TRBV11-2 - CASSSPLATIFNEQFF
TRBJ1-6 TRBV25-1 few CASSDVPLPGGSPLHF
TRBJ2-5 TRBV9 - CASSVAGWARETQYF
TRBJ2-2 TRBV12-5 - CASGLVRGLGYSNTGELFF
TRBJ2-1 TRBV9 - CASSPSGSRRNEQFF
TRBJ2-5 TRBV25-1 - CASSEMRETQYF
TRBJ2-6 TRBV19 - CATLSGANVLTF
TRBJ2-7 TRBV13 - CASSFMGVYYEQYF
TRBJ1-3 TRBV21-1 - CASSRLQHARNTIYF
TRBJ2-7 TRBV7-9 - CASSLPHGDEQYF
TRBJ1-5 TRBV19 - CASSILTGQWPQHF
TRBJ2-3 TRBV28 - CASTLSGADTQYF
TRBJ1-5 TRBV14 few CASSHVLFANQGVGQPQHF
TRBJ2-2 TRBV25-1 - CASSEYRDTGELFF
TRBJ1-5 TRBV2 - CASSAGADPGQPQHF
TRBJ2-6 TRBV28 - CASSLNPGANVLTF
TRBJ2-1 TRBV19 - CASSIRRGSSYNEQFF
TRBJ1-1 TRBV7-9 - CASPNGGGDTEAFF
TRBJ2-7 TRBV2 few CASTEGREQYF
TRBJ1-2 TRBV20-1 - CSASSGVGYTF
TRBJ2-1 TRBV15 - CATSNPSAGGNEQFF
TRBJ2-1 TRBV5-1 once CASSLEGQRGASSYNEQFF